This paragraph reports one TCR beta chain. The data belong to a study of T cell changes during pregnancy in multiple sclerosis. Clones were sequenced by immunoSEQ multiplex PCR, and TCRdb holds only the in-frame ones, with some missing. Among about 71,000 clones, about 91% were seen once, and the ten largest hold roughly 5%. This TCR was sampled from a female donor with multiple sclerosis, enrolled in a pregnancy study. The material was CD8+ T cells from peripheral blood mononuclear cells, obtained before pregnancy.

In DNA form, the CDR3 reads TGCGCCAGCCACCAGCAGGGTCGACCTGAAGCTTTCTTT. This sequence encodes CASHQQGRPEAFF. The chain combines TRBV5-1 with TRBJ1-1; perhaps TRBD1 as D (5 bases). V dropped 7 bases and J dropped 6 bases, with 16 bases sitting between them. The CDR3 runs to 13 residues. The V gene's germline CDR1 is SGHRS and CDR2 YFSETQ.